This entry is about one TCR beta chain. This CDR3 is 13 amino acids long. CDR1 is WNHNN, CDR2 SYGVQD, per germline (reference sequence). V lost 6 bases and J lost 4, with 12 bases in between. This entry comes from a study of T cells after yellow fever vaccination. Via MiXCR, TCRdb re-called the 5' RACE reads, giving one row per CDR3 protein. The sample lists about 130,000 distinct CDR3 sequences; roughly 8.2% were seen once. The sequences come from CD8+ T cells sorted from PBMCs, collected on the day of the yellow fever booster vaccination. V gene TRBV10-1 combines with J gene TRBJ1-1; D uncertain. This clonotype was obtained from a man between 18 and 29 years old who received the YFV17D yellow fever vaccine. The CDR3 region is CASRSEPSTEAFF. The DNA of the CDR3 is TGCGCCAGCAGATCGGAGCCGAGCACTGAAGCTTTCTTT.